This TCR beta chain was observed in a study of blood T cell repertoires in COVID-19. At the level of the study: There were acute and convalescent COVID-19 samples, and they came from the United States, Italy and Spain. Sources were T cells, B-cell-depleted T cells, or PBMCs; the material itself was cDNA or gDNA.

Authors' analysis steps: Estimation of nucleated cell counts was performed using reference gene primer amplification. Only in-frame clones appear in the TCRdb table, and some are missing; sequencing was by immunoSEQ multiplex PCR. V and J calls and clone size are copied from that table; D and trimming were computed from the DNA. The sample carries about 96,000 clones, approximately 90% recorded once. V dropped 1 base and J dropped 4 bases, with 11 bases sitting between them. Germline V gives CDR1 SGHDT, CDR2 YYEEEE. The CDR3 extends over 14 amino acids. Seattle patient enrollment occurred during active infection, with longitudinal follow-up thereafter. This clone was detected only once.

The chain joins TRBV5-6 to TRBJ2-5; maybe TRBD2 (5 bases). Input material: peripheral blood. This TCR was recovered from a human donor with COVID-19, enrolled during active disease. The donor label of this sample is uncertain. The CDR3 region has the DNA TGTGCCAGCAGCTTGAGGGAGCCCGGAGAGACCCAGTACTTC. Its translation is CASSLREPGETQYF.